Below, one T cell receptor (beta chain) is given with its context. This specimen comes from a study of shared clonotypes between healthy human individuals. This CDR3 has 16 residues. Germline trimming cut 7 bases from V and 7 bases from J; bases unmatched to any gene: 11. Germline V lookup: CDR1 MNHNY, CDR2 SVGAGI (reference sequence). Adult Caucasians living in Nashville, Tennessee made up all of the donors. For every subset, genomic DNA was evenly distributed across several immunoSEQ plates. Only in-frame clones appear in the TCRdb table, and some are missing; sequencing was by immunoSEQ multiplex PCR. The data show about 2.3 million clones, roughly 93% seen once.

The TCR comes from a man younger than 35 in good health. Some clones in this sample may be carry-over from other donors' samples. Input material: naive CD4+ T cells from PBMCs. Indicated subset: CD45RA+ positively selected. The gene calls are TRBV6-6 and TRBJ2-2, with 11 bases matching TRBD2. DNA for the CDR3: TGTGCCAGCAACCCGGGACTAGCGGAACTGGGCGGGGAGCTGTTTTTT. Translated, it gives CASNPGLAELGGELFF.